This TCR beta chain comes out of a study of CD8 T cells in Susac syndrome. RNA totalling roughly 0.5 to 1 ug underwent reverse transcription with random hexamers. Amplification of TCR beta CDR3 across 54 Vbeta and 13 Jbeta was performed with immunoSEQ multiplex PCR. TCRdb re-derived calls from the immunoSEQ multiplex PCR reads in MiXCR, one entry per CDR3 protein. The table lists a few hundred thousand distinct CDR3 sequences, about 96% of them singletons, with 0.075% to 0.095% in the top ten. V was shortened by 5 bases and J by 0 bases, with 16 bases between the two germline ends. The V gene's germline CDR1 is LGHNT and CDR2 FRNRAP. CDR3 length equals 17 residues. From blood CD8+ and CD4+ T cells, TCR beta sequences were generated.

This clonotype was sampled from a human donor with multiple sclerosis. The specimen was CD4+ T cells from PBMCs. The rearrangement links TRBV12-5 to TRBJ2-2, with D possibly being TRBD2 (6 bases). The CDR3 DNA reads as TGTGCTAGTGGTCCGCCGTGGGGGAGGACGAACACCGGGGAGCTGTTTTTT. It translates to CASGPPWGRTNTGELFF.